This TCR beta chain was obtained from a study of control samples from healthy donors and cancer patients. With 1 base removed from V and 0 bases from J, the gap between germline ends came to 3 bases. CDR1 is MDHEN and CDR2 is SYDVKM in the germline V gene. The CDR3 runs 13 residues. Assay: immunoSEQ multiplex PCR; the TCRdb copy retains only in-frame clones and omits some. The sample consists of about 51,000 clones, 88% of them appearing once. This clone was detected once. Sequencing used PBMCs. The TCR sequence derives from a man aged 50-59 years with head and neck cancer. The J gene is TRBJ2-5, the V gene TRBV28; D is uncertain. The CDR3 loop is CASSLFYQETQYF. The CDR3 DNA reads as TGTGCCAGCAGTTTATTCTACCAAGAGACCCAGTACTTC.